This T cell receptor beta chain was recovered during a study of T-cell reconstitution after alpha-beta-depleted transplantation in children. CDR3 length equals 15 residues. Trimming took off 11 bases at V and 7 bases at J, with 24 bases between the two ends. CDR1 is SNHLY and CDR2 is FYNNEI in the germline V gene. The library targeted TCRbeta and was prepared with unique molecular identifiers. A single record per CDR3 protein comes from TCRdb applying MiXCR to the PCR reads. The sample carries about 400,000 distinct CDR3 sequences, roughly 20% recorded once. The sample consisted of PBMCs from the stem cell graft donor, taken from the stem cell graft. The V gene is TRBV2, the J gene TRBJ2-1; maybe TRBD2 (6 bases). The receptor's source is a human donor who donated a stem cell graft to a child with acute myeloid leukemia. The CDR3 protein is CAFCLGGGGGNEQFF. CDR3 coding DNA: TGTGCCTTCTGTTTAGGTGGGGGAGGCGGGAATGAGCAGTTCTTC.